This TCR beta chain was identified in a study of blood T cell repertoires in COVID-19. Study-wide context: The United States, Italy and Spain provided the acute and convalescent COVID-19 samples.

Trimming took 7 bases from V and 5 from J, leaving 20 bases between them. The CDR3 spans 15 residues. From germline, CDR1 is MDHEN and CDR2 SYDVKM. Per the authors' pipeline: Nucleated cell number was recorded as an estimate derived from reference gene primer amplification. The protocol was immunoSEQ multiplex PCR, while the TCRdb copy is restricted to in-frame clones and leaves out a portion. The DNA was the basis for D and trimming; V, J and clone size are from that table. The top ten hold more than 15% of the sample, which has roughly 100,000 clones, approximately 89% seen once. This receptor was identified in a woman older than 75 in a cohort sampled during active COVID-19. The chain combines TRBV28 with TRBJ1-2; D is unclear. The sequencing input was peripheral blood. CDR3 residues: CASITRVEEGYGYTF. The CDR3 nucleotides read TGTGCCAGCATCACAAGGGTGGAGGAGGGATATGGCTACACCTTC.